The entry that follows covers one T cell receptor beta chain sequence. This clonotype was observed at least ten times. It lacks a known antigen. Base qualities are not provided; no much larger clone lies one nucleotide away. This sample is drawn from a study of early T cells in non-severe SARS-CoV-2 infection (dated by TCRdb to about 2021). Concerning the study at large: Because TCR sequencing was done on bulk RNA from unsorted whole blood, the alpha and beta chains could not be paired. The paper as a whole reports these results and caveats: VDJdb matching was skewed toward anti-spike CD8 responses and likely underestimated virus-specific expansions by missing private and CD4 specificities.

The CDR3 starts with the cysteine, ends with the phenylalanine, and has 15 residues. Only the CDR3 DNA stays, 45 bases, in frame from base 1. Trimming costs V 6 bases and J 3 bases, and their ends lie 19 bases apart. The germline V gene provides CDR1 SGHRS and CDR2 YFSETQ. This was a case-control study nested in a cohort of healthcare workers in London, UK, who had nasopharyngeal swab PCR tests and blood samples taken every week. Healthcare workers were recruited between 23 and 31 March 2020, during the week of the UK lockdown, and were followed weekly for up to roughly 15 weeks. To prepare the library, 5' RACE was applied. Data came from a NextSeq 500. In the TCR library protocol, unique molecular identifiers were attached to individual cDNA molecules to correct for PCR bias and sequencing error. Both TCR alpha and beta chains were sequenced, and tight co-correlation was observed between alpha and beta sequence abundances in each sample. The authors processed their data as follows. Decombinator V4 was used to perform V gene, J gene and CDR3 annotation of TCR sequences. TCRs were defined as expanded if a significant change between any two time points was detected under a Poisson model with p below 0.0001. TCR abundances were normalised to the total number of TCRs sequenced per sample and expressed as counts per million. TRAV1-2 paired with TRAJ12, TRAJ20 or TRAJ33 defined MAIT TCRs, while TRAV10 paired with TRAJ18 defined iNKT TCRs. VDJdb, accessed 1 November 2021, was searched for CMV, EBV and SARS-CoV-2 annotated TCRs, with TCRs annotated for multiple antigens excluded. The raw public data were reprocessed by TCRdb itself: fastp quality trimming at Q25, MiXCR clonotype calling, in-frame beta chains only. Rows with one shared CDR3 protein collapse into an entry with the most common genes and DNA. Clone size and V and J calls follow TCRdb, not the original study. The sample table lists about 27,000 distinct CDR3 sequences, 5% to 7% of them with a count of one. The ten largest clones represent over 0.9% of the sample.

The source is an adult who was a healthcare worker with PCR-confirmed SARS-CoV-2 infection or an uninfected control (not recorded which). The sample taken for sequencing was whole blood. The chain links TRBV5-1 with TRBJ2-7, with the D gene tentatively TRBD1 or TRBD2, based on 5 matching bases in each. Read as DNA, the sequence is TGCGCCAGCACCCCCTTCGGGGCGAGTGGCTACGAGCAGTACTTC. This gives the protein CASTPFGASGYEQYF.